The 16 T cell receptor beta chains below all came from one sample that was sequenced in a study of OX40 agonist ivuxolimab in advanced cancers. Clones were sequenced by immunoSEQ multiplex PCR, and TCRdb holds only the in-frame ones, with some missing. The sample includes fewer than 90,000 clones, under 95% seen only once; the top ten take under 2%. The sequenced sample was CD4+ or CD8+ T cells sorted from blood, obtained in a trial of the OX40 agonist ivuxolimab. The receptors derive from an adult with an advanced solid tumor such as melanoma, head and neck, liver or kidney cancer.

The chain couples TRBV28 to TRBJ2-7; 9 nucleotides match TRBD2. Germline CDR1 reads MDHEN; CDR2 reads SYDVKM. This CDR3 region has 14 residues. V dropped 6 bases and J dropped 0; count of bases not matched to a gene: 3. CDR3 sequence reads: CASRGSGSSYEQYF. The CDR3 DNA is TGTGCCAGCAGGGGTAGCGGGAGCTCCTACGAGCAGTACTTC.

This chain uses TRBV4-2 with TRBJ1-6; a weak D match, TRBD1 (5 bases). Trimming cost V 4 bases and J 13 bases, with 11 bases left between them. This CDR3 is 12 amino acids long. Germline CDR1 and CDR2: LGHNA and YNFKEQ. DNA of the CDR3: TGTGCCAGCAGCCCTCAGGGTGCTCCCCTCCACTTT. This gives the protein CASSPQGAPLHF.

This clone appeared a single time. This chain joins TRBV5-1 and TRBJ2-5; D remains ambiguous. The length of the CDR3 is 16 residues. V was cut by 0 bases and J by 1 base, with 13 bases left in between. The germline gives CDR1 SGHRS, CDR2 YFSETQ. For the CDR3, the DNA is TGCGCCAGCAGCTTGGGGGCGACCCAGCTCCAAGAGACCCAGTACTTC. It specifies CASSLGATQLQETQYF.

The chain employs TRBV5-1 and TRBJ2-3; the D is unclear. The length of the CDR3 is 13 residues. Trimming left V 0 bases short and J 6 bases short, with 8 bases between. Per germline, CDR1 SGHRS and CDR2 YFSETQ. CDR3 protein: CASSLGISDTQYF. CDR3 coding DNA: TGCGCCAGCAGCTTGGGGATTTCGGATACGCAGTATTTT.

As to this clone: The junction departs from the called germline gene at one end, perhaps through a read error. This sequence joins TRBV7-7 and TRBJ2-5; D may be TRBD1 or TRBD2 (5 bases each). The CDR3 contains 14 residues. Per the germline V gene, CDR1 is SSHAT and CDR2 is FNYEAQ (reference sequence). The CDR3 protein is CASSAGATQETQYF. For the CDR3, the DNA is TGTGCTAGCAGCGCCGGGGCGACCCAAGAGACCCAGTACTTC.

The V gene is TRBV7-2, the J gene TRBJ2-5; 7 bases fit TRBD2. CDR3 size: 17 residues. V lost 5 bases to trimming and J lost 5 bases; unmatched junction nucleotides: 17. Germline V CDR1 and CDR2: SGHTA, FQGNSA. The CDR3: CASSPRPAGVPRETQYF. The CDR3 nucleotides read TGTGCCAGCAGCCCTCGTCCCGCGGGAGTACCCAGGGAGACCCAGTACTTC.

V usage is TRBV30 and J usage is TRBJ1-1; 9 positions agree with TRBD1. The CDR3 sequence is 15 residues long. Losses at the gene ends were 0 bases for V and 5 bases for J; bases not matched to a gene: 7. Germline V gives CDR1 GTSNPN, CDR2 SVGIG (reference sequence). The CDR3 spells CAWSVRDRDWTEAFF. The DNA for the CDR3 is TGTGCCTGGAGTGTAAGGGACAGGGATTGGACTGAAGCTTTCTTT.

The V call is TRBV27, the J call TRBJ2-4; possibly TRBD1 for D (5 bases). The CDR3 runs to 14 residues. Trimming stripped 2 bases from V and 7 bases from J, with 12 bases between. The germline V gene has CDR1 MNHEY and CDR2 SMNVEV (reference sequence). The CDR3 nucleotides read TGTGCCAGCAGTTTAGAAAGGGGCCAGAACATTCAGTACTTC. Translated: CASSLERGQNIQYF.

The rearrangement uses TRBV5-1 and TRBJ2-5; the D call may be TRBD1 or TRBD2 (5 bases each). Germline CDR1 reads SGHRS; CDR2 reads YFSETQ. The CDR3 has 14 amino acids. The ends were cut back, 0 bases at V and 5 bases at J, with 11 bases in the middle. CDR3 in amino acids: CASSLESGPETQYF. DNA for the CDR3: TGCGCCAGCAGCTTGGAATCGGGGCCGGAGACCCAGTACTTC.

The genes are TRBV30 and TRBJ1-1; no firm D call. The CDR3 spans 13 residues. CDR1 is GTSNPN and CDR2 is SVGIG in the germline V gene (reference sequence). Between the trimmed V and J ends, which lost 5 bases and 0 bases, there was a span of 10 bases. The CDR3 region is CAWASALNTEAFF. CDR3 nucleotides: TGTGCCTGGGCTTCGGCTTTGAACACTGAAGCTTTCTTT.

CDR3 residues: CASSLGPSGSLDTQYF. DNA of the CDR3: TGTGCCAGCAGCTTGGGTCCGAGCGGGAGTTTAGATACGCAGTATTTT. V gene TRBV5-6 combines with J gene TRBJ2-3; 8 nucleotides match TRBD2. V dropped 0 bases and J dropped 5; count of bases not matched to a gene: 8. Germline V gene data show CDR1 as SGHDT and CDR2 as YYEEEE. The CDR3 has 16 residues.

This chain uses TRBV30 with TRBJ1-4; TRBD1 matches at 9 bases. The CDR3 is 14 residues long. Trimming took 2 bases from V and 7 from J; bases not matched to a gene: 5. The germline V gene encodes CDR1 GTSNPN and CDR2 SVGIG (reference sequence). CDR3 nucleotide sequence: TGTGCCTGGAGTATAACAGGGGGCCTTGAAAAACTGTTTTTT. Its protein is CAWSITGGLEKLFF.

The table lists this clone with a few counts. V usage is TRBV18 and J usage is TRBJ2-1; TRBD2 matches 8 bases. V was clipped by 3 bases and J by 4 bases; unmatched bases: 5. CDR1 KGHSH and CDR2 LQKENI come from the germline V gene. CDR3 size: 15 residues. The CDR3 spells CASSPEREFYNEQFF. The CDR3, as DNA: TGTGCCAGCTCACCGGAGCGGGAGTTTTACAATGAGCAGTTCTTC.

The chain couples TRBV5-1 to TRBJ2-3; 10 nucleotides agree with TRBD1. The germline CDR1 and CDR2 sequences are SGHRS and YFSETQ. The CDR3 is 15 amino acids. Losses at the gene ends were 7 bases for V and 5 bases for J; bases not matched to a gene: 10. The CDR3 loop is CASGPDRGRIDTQYF. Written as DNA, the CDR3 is TGCGCCAGCGGCCCCGACAGGGGGCGGATAGATACGCAGTATTTT.

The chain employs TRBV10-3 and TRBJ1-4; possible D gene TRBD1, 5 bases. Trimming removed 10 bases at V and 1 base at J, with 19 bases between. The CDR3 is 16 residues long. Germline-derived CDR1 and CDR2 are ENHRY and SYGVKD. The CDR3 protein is CATSPGGVVTNEKLFF. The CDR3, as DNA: TGTGCCACAAGCCCAGGAGGGGTTGTAACTAATGAAAAACTGTTTTTT.

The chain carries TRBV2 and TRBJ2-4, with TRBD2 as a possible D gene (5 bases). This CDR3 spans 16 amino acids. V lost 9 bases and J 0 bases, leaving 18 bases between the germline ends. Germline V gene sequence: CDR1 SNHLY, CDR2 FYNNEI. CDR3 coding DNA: TGTGCCAGATGGGGAGTGTCACTGAGAGCCAAAAACATTCAGTACTTC. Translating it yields CARWGVSLRAKNIQYF.